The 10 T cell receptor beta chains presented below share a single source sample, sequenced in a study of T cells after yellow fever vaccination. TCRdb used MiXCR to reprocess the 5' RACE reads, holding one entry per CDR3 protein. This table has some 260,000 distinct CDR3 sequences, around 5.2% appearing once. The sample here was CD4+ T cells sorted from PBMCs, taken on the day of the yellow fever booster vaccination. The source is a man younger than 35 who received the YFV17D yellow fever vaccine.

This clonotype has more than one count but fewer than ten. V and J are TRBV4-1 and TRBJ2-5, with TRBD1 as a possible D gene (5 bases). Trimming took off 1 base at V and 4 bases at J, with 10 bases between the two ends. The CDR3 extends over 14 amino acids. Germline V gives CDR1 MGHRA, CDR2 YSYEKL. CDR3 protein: CASSQGAGLETQYF. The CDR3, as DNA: TGCGCCAGCAGCCAAGGGGCAGGGCTAGAGACCCAGTACTTC.

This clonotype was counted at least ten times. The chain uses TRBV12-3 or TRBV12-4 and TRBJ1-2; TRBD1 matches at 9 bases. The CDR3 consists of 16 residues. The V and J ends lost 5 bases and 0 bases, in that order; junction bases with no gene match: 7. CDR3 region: CASSQDRGISNYGYTF. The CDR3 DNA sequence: TGTGCCAGCAGTCAGGACAGGGGAATATCTAACTATGGCTACACCTTC.

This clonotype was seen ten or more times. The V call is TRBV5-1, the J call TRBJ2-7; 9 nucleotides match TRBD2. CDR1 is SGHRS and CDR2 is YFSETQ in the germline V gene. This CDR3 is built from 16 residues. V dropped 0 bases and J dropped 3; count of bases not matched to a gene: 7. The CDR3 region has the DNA TGCGCCAGCAGCTTGGGTAGCGGGAGCCGCCACTACGAGCAGTACTTC. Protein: CASSLGSGSRHYEQYF.

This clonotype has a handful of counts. The CDR3, as DNA: TGTGCCACCATTCTGGACAGGGGTCACTACAATGAGCAGTTCTTC. This sequence encodes CATILDRGHYNEQFF. The chain has TRBV24-1 and TRBJ2-1; TRBD1 matches 9 bases. Germline values: CDR1 KGHDR, CDR2 SFDVKD. This CDR3 has 15 amino acids. Unmatched junction bases numbered 7, after V lost 8 bases and J lost 3 bases.

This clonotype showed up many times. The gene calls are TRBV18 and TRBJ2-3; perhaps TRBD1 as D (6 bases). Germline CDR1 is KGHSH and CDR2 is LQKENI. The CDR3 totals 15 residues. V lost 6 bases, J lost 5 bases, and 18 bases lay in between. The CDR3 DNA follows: TGTGCCAGCTCCACGATGGGGGCGAGAAAAGATACGCAGTATTTT. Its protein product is CASSTMGARKDTQYF.

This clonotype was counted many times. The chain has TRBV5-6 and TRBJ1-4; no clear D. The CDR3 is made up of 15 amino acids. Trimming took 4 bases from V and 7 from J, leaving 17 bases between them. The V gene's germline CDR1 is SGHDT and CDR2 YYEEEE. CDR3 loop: CASSRLQRMTEKLFF. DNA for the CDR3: TGTGCCAGCAGCAGATTACAGAGAATGACTGAAAAACTGTTTTTT.

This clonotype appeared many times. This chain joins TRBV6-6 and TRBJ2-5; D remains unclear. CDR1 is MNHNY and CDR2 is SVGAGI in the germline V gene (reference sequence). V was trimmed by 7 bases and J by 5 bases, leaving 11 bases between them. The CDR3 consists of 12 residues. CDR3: CASISQEETQYF. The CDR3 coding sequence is TGTGCCAGCATCTCCCAGGAGGAGACCCAGTACTTC.

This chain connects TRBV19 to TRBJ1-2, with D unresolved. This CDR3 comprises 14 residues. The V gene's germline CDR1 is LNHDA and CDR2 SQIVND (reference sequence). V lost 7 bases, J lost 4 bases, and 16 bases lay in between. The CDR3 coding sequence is TGTGCCAGTAAGATCCCGAGCGCCTCCTATGGCTACACCTTC. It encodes CASKIPSASYGYTF.

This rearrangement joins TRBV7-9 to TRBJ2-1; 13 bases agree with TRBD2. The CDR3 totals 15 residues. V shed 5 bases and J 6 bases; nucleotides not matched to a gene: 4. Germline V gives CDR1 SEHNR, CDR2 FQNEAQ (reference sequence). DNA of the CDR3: TGTGCCAGCAGCGGACTAGCGGGGGTCCCCAATGAGCAGTTCTTC. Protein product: CASSGLAGVPNEQFF. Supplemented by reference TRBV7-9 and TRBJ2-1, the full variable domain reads DTGVSQNPRHKITKRGQNVTFRCDPISEHNRLYWYRQTLGQGPEFLTYFQNEAQLEKSRLLSDRFSAERPKGSFSTLEIQRTEQGDSAMYLCASSGLAGVPNEQFFGPGTRLTVL.

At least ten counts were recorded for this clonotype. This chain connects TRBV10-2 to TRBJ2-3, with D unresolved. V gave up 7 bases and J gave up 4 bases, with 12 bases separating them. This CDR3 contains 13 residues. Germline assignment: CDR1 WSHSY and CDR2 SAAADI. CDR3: CASKSLVADTQYF. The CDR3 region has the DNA TGCGCCAGCAAATCGCTAGTTGCAGATACGCAGTATTTT.